This T cell receptor (beta chain) was observed in a study of blood T cell repertoires in COVID-19. Whole-study context: From T cells, B-cell-depleted T cells, or PBMCs came the material, which was cDNA or gDNA.

The CDR3 runs to 21 residues. V dropped 5 bases and J dropped 6 bases, with 38 bases sitting between them. Germline CDR1 reads MNHEY; CDR2 reads SMNVEV (reference sequence). Across over 20 US areas, participants ranged in age from about 18 to 89 years. Assignments of participants to cohorts depended upon their own reported clinical history. The authors' processing: Nucleated cell counts were estimated from reference gene primer amplification. The repertoire was sequenced with immunoSEQ multiplex PCR; TCRdb's copy has only in-frame clones and lacks some. V, J and clone size reflect that table, while D and trimming were determined from the DNA. The sample holds around 200,000 clones, 75% to 85% seen once.

The sequence was collected from a middle-aged woman with acute COVID-19. The V and J genes are TRBV27 and TRBJ2-7, with a tentative D call TRBD2 (5 bases). The sample comprised PBMCs or T cells enriched from blood (not recorded which). CDR3 protein: CASSLRLRTGARVLGWGEQYF. CDR3 DNA: TGTGCCAGCAGTCTCCGTCTCCGGACGGGCGCGAGGGTACTTGGTTGGGGCGAGCAGTACTTC.